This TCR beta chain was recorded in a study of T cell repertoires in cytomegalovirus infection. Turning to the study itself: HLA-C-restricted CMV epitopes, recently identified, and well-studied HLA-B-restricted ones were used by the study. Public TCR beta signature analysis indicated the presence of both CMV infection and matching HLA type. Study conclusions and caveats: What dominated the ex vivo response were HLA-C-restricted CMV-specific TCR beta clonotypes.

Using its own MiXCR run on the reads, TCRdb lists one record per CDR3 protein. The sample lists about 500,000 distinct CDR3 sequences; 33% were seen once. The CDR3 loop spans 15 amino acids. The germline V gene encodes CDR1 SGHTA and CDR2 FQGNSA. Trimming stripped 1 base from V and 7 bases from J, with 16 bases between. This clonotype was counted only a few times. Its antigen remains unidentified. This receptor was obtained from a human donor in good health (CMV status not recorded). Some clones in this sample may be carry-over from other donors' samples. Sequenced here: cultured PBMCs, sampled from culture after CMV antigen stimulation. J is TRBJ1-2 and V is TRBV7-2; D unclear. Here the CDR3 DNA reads TGTGCCAGCAGCTTAGTACCATTCACGAATGGTGGCTACACCTTC. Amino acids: CASSLVPFTNGGYTF. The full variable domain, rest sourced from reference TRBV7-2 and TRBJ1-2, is GAGVSQSPSNKVTEKGKDVELRCDPISGHTALYWYRQSLGQGLEFLIYFQGNSAPDKSGLPSDRFSAERTGGSVSTLTIQRTQQEDSAVYLCASSLVPFTNGGYTFGSGTRLTVV.